The clone carrying this T cell receptor beta chain was recorded a few times. Antigen: not known. Using RNA transcripts as the source, TCR beta CDR3 regions were amplified. Primed by the HTBI set, a first-round RT-PCR was run on the TCR CDR3. TCRdb redid the calling of the multiplex PCR reads with MiXCR, one entry per CDR3 protein. This repertoire shows around 450,000 distinct CDR3 sequences, approximately 15% found once; its top ten account for about 5%. The V gene lost 3 bases and the J gene lost 0 bases, with 6 bases spanning the gap. The CDR3 sequence is 14 residues long. Germline CDR1 and CDR2: MNHNS and SASEGT. The data stem from a study of T cells in Graves' hyperthyroidism and ophthalmopathy. Broader study findings: A model using 13 V-J features told ophthalmopathy apart from stable hyperthyroidism.

Stable Graves' hyperthyroidism denoted no ophthalmopathy progression over 18 months. The sequencing sample was made of blood. The sequence came from a woman aged 18-29 years with Graves' hyperthyroidism. V and J are TRBV6-1 and TRBJ1-3; D not resolved. The CDR3 region is CASSDSGSGNTIYF. CDR3 nucleotides: TGTGCCAGCAGTGACTCAGGCTCTGGAAACACCATATATTTT.